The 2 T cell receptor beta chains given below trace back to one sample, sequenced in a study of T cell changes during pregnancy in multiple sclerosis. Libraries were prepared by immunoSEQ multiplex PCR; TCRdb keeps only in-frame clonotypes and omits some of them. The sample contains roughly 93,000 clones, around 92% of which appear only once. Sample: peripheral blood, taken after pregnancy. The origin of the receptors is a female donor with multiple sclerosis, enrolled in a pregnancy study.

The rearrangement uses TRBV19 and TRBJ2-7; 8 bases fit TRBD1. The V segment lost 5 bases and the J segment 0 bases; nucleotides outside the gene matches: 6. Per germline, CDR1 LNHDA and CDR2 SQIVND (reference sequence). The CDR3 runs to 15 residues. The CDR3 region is CASSHTGGRSYEQYF. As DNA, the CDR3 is TGTGCCAGTAGTCACACAGGGGGACGCTCCTACGAGCAGTACTTC. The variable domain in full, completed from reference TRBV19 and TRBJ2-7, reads DGGITQSPKYLFRKEGQNVTLSCEQNLNHDAMYWYRQDPGQGLRLIYYSQIVNDFQKGDIAEGYSVSREKKESFPLTVTSAQKNPTAFYLCASSHTGGRSYEQYFGPGTRLTVT.

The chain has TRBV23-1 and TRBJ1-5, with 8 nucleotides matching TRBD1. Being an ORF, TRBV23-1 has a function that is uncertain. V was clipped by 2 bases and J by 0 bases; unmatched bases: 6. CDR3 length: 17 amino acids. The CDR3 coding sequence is TGCGCCAGCAGTCAAGAGGACAGGGTTTATAGCAATCAGCCCCAGCATTTT. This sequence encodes CASSQEDRVYSNQPQHF.